The 17 T cell receptor beta chains below come from one sample, sequenced in a study of blood T cell repertoires in COVID-19. TCRdb's copy holds only in-frame clones and misses some; the assay was immunoSEQ multiplex PCR. In the table there are some 94,000 clones, around 83% of which are singletons. Source material: peripheral blood. The receptor set was obtained from a man between 65 and 85 years old with active or convalescent COVID-19.

The chain has TRBV18 and TRBJ1-2, with TRBD1 matching 8 bases. This CDR3 is built from 16 residues. The V segment lost 3 bases and the J segment 4 bases; nucleotides outside the gene matches: 10. Germline V lookup: CDR1 KGHSH, CDR2 LQKENI. The CDR3 sequence is CASSPFSGGAGYGYTF. The CDR3 DNA is TGTGCCAGCTCACCGTTTTCAGGGGGCGCCGGCTATGGCTACACCTTC.

The chain uses TRBV29-1 and TRBJ1-3; 8 bases match TRBD1. Germline V gene lookup returns CDR1 SQVTM and CDR2 ANQGSEA. This CDR3 spans 13 amino acids. Trimming at V came to 6 bases and at J to 2 bases, leaving 3 bases not matched to a gene. CDR3 region: CSVRTGTGNTIYF. The CDR3 DNA reads TGCAGCGTAAGGACAGGGACTGGAAACACCATATATTTT.

The chain employs TRBV30 and TRBJ2-7; perhaps TRBD2 as D (6 bases). V lost 3 bases to trimming and J lost 2 bases, with 26 bases between them. CDR1 and CDR2 (germline): GTSNPN, SVGIG (reference sequence). The CDR3 has 18 residues. The CDR3 spells CAWSRPGAVAATPYEQYF. The CDR3 region has the DNA TGTGCCTGGAGCCGGCCGGGTGCGGTAGCGGCTACTCCCTACGAGCAGTACTTC.

The rearrangement uses TRBV5-4 and TRBJ2-2; 8 positions match TRBD2. Germline trimming cut 4 bases from V and 6 bases from J; bases unmatched to any gene: 17. Germline lookup yields CDR1 SGHNT and CDR2 YYREEE (reference sequence). This CDR3 spans 18 amino acids. Here the CDR3 DNA reads TGTGCCAGCAGCCCGGGGGGGCGGGGCCCAACGTTCGCCGGGGAGCTGTTTTTT. This sequence encodes CASSPGGRGPTFAGELFF.

The V and J genes are TRBV5-6 and TRBJ1-1; no reliable D call. Germline V gene lookup returns CDR1 SGHDT and CDR2 YYEEEE. The CDR3 spans 15 residues. V dropped 0 bases and J dropped 0 bases, with 9 bases sitting between them. The CDR3 region has the DNA TGTGCCAGCAGCTTGGATACGGGAATGAACACTGAAGCTTTCTTT. Its translation: CASSLDTGMNTEAFF.

The chain is built from TRBV19 and TRBJ1-1; a possible D gene is TRBD1 (5 bases). The V end was cut by 3 bases, the J end by 1 base, with 9 bases between. In germline, CDR1 is LNHDA, CDR2 SQIVND (reference sequence). The CDR3 is made up of 14 amino acids. This chain's CDR3 is CASSIRRENTEAFF. In nucleotides, the CDR3 is TGTGCCAGTAGTATCCGCAGGGAGAACACTGAAGCTTTCTTT.

This chain connects TRBV20-1 to TRBJ1-1, with D unclear. Germline V gene lookup returns CDR1 DFQATT and CDR2 SNEGSKA (reference sequence). Trimming removed 3 bases from V and 1 base from J, with 15 bases in between. The CDR3 is 15 amino acids. This CDR3 is CSASSPREGNTEAFF. The CDR3 DNA follows: TGCAGTGCTAGTTCCCCAAGGGAGGGGAACACTGAAGCTTTCTTT.

The chain carries TRBV5-4 and TRBJ2-1, with 10 positions matching TRBD1. Trimming took 0 bases from V and 9 from J; bases not matched to a gene: 9. Germline CDR1 is SGHNT and CDR2 is YYREEE (reference sequence). There are 16 residues in the CDR3. Written as DNA, the CDR3 is TGTGCCAGCAGCTTGGGAGACAGGGGGCGCAGCGTTGAGCAGTTCTTC. Amino acid sequence: CASSLGDRGRSVEQFF.

The chain combines TRBV5-1 with TRBJ2-3; the D gene is possibly TRBD1 (5 bases). Germline V gene lookup returns CDR1 SGHRS and CDR2 YFSETQ. The V end lost 0 bases, the J end lost 9 bases, and 14 bases lay between the germline ends. This CDR3 spans 14 amino acids. The CDR3 DNA reads as TGCGCCAGCAGCTTGGAAAGGGGCCCGGTAACGCAGTATTTT. Translated, it gives CASSLERGPVTQYF.

The chain recombines TRBV14 with TRBJ2-5; no definite D call. Trimming removed 0 bases from V and 0 bases from J, with 5 bases in between. CDR3 length equals 14 residues. Germline V CDR1 and CDR2: SGHDN, FVKESK. The DNA for the CDR3 is TGTGCCAGCAGCCAAGAGTTCTACCAAGAGACCCAGTACTTC. This codes for CASSQEFYQETQYF. The variable domain in full, completed from reference TRBV14 and TRBJ2-5, reads EAGVTQFPSHSVIEKGQTVTLRCDPISGHDNLYWYRRVMGKEIKFLLHFVKESKQDESGMPNNRFLAERTGGTYSTLKVQPAELEDSGVYFCASSQEFYQETQYFGPGTRLLVL.

This rearrangement joins TRBV5-1 to TRBJ2-6, with D perhaps TRBD1 (5 bases). Trimming took 4 bases from V and 0 from J, leaving 14 bases between them. CDR3 size: 17 residues. Germline V CDR1 and CDR2: SGHRS, YFSETQ. The CDR3 DNA reads as TGCGCCAGCAGCGGGCGGACCGACAGCTCTGGGGCCAACGTCCTGACTTTC. Encoded protein: CASSGRTDSSGANVLTF.

Relative to its sample, this clone is medium-sized. The chain recombines TRBV9 with TRBJ2-2, with D possibly TRBD2 on 7 matching bases. V was pared by 3 bases and J by 3 bases, with 21 bases between. The length of the CDR3 is 18 residues. CDR1 and CDR2 from the germline V gene are SGDLS and YYNGEE. Written as DNA, the CDR3 is TGTGCCAGCAGCGCCCGCGTGTCGGGGGGCGTTCACACCGGGGAGCTGTTTTTT. Translation gives CASSARVSGGVHTGELFF.

The chain carries TRBV30 and TRBJ1-5, with unresolved D. CDR1 GTSNPN and CDR2 SVGIG come from the germline V gene (reference sequence). V lost 4 bases, J lost 0 bases, and 7 bases lay in between. The CDR3 length is 13 residues. CDR3 sequence: CAWTTGSNQPQHF. CDR3 nucleotides: TGTGCCTGGACAACCGGTAGCAATCAGCCCCAGCATTTT.

The rearrangement joins TRBV19 to TRBJ1-6; maybe TRBD1 (6 bases). The V end was cut by 2 bases, the J end by 4 bases, with 12 bases between. Per germline, CDR1 LNHDA and CDR2 SQIVND (reference sequence). The length of the CDR3 is 16 residues. The CDR3 protein is CASSIQGRGYNSPLHF. For the CDR3, the DNA is TGTGCCAGTAGTATACAGGGGAGGGGATATAATTCACCCCTCCACTTT. Combining the CDR3 with reference TRBV19 and TRBJ1-6 gives the whole variable domain DGGITQSPKYLFRKEGQNVTLSCEQNLNHDAMYWYRQDPGQGLRLIYYSQIVNDFQKGDIAEGYSVSREKKESFPLTVTSAQKNPTAFYLCASSIQGRGYNSPLHFGNGTRLTVT.

CDR3 sequence (DNA): TGTGCCAGTAGTATTGGGACTAGCGGGGCCACAGATACGCAGTATTTT. Amino acids: CASSIGTSGATDTQYF. V usage is TRBV19 and J usage is TRBJ2-3; TRBD2 matches 13 bases. After removal of 3 bases from V and 2 bases from J, the junction contained 2 bases not matched to a gene. Per the germline V gene, CDR1 is LNHDA and CDR2 is SQIVND (reference sequence). The CDR3 contains 16 residues.

The chain joins TRBV27 to TRBJ1-5; 11 bases are a match to TRBD1. V was clipped by 5 bases and J by 7 bases; unmatched bases: 10. The CDR3 runs 16 residues. CDR1 and CDR2 from the germline V gene are MNHEY and SMNVEV (reference sequence). CDR3 region: CASSPTRDRGGQPQHF. For the CDR3, the DNA is TGTGCCAGCAGTCCAACTAGGGACAGGGGGGGACAGCCCCAGCATTTT.

This clone was observed once. The J gene is TRBJ1-5, the V gene TRBV21-1; the table's D gene call, TRBD1, was not cross checked with the DNA. TRBV21-1 corresponds to a pseudogene. The CDR3 covers 14 residues. This CDR3 reads CASPRVGGNQPQHF. CDR3 DNA sequence: TGTGCCAGTCCCAGGGTAGGGGGCAATCAGCCCCAGCATTTT.